This T cell receptor (beta chain) was sequenced for a study of shared clonotypes between healthy human individuals. Study findings and constraints: Rarefaction showed sorted-subset sequencing was incomplete despite large depth.

The authors divided CD4+ cells into CD45RA+ naive and CD45RA-negative memory subsets. Data came from immunoSEQ multiplex PCR; TCRdb stores just in-frame clones and leaves some out. This sample has 200,000 to 250,000 clones, with approximately 65% found just once. With regard to this clone: Its antigen is as yet unknown.

The receptor's source is a man aged 25-40 years in good health. What was sequenced was memory CD4+ T cells sorted from blood. As for subset: CD45RA-negative fraction.

CDR3 protein: CASRQGGRNQPQHF. The CDR3 DNA follows: TGTGCCAGCCGACAGGGCGGTCGCAATCAGCCCCAGCATTTT. The J gene is TRBJ1-5, the V gene TRBV28; the match to TRBD1 covers 7 bases. CDR1 and CDR2 from the germline V gene are MDHEN and SYDVKM. V dropped 8 bases and J dropped 2; count of bases not matched to a gene: 6. This CDR3 spans 14 amino acids.